This entry lists 21 T cell receptor beta chains sequenced from one sample in a study of tumor and adjacent non-tumor tissue in lung cancer. A modified ARM-PCR protocol with three rounds of nested PCR amplified TCRbeta. In TCRdb, the multiplex PCR reads were re-called with MiXCR into one record per CDR3 protein. The table includes about 100,000 distinct CDR3 sequences, 65% detected once. The template was RNA from unsorted bulk tissue. The normal lung tissue was taken more than 3 cm from the tumor edge. The sequenced sample consisted of distant non-tumor lung tissue. The receptor set was obtained from a man aged 25 to 40 with non-small cell lung cancer.

This clonotype was picked up many times. The rearrangement uses TRBV4-3 and TRBJ2-2; 8 nucleotides match TRBD2. Losses at the gene ends were 5 bases for V and 7 bases for J; bases not matched to a gene: 9. This CDR3 region has 15 residues. Germline CDR1 reads LGHNA; CDR2 reads YSLEER. The CDR3 loop is CASSLPGGPHGELFF. CDR3 DNA: TGCGCCAGCAGCTTACCGGGGGGGCCCCACGGGGAGCTGTTTTTT.

About this clonotype: One end of the junction is discordant with germline, which a read error may explain. This chain links TRBV12-3 or TRBV12-4 with TRBJ2-7; D not resolved. The CDR3 covers 13 residues. In DNA, the CDR3 is TGTGCCATCAGTTTAGAGACCTATGGGGAGCAGTACTTC. This encodes CAISLETYGEQYF.

This clonotype was observed once. The junction differs from germline at one of its ends, possibly a read error. V usage is TRBV19 and J usage is TRBJ2-2, with D possibly being TRBD2 (5 bases). Germline CDR1 LNHDA, CDR2 SQIVND (reference sequence). This CDR3 has 16 residues. CDR3 coding DNA: TGTGCCAGTAGTCCCCTCACTAGAGGGAACACCGGGGAGCCGTTTTTT. This encodes CASSPLTRGNTGEPFF.

A remark on this clonotype: This CDR3 fails to terminate in the conserved phenylalanine or tryptophan, so it likely reflects a read error. The J gene is TRBJ2-7, the V gene TRBV6-6; tentatively, D is TRBD2 (6 bases). Germline V gene lookup returns CDR1 MNHNY and CDR2 SVGAGI (reference sequence). CDR3 length equals 15 residues. V gave up 6 bases and J gave up 2 bases, with 17 bases separating them. Here the CDR3 DNA reads TGTGCCAGCAGGTCAGGCGGGGCATCGACCTACGAGCAGTACTTG. This codes for CASRSGGASTYEQYL.

Many counts were recorded for this clonotype. The chain couples TRBV4-1 to TRBJ2-1, with 9 bases lining up with TRBD1. Germline V CDR1 and CDR2: MGHRA, YSYEKL. This CDR3 is 11 amino acids long. Unmatched junction bases numbered 5, after V lost 4 bases and J lost 16 bases. This CDR3 reads CASSRDRDIFF. CDR3 DNA: TGCGCCAGCAGCCGGGACAGGGATATATTCTTC.

The rearrangement joins TRBV5-1 to TRBJ2-4; weak D call: TRBD2 (6 bases). The CDR3 loop spans 14 amino acids. Germline V gene lookup returns CDR1 SGHRS and CDR2 YFSETQ. V was shortened by 5 bases and J by 0 bases, with 9 bases between the two germline ends. Here the CDR3 reads CASSPGLAKNIQYF. DNA for the CDR3: TGCGCCAGCAGTCCGGGACTAGCCAAAAACATTCAGTACTTC.

This clonotype was seen more than once but under ten times. A much larger clone is a single base away; this may be a read error. This rearrangement joins TRBV12-3 or TRBV12-4 to TRBJ1-5; D gene ambiguous. The length of the CDR3 is 14 residues. CDR3 sequence reads: CASSWGFGNQLQHF. The CDR3 nucleotides read TGTGCCAGCAGTTGGGGTTTCGGCAATCAGCTCCAGCATTTT.

This clonotype turned up a few times. A much larger clone lies a single base off, so this may be a read error. The rearrangement uses TRBV20-1 and TRBJ2-1; 7 nucleotides line up with TRBD2. Germline CDR1 is DFQATT and CDR2 is SNEGSKA (reference sequence). This CDR3 region has 16 residues. DNA for the CDR3: TGCAGTGCTAGAGATGGGCTGGCGCGGGAGAACAATGAGCGGTTCTTC. Translation: CSARDGLARENNERFF.

As for this clonotype: Since the CDR3 does not end with the conserved phenylalanine or tryptophan, this likely comes from a read error. The V call is TRBV6-5, the J call TRBJ2-5; no reliable D call. V lost 0 bases and J lost 5, with 10 bases in between. Germline V gives CDR1 MNHEY, CDR2 SVGAGI. CDR3 length equals 14 residues. The CDR3, as DNA: TGTGCCAGCAGTTACTCGGCAGATCCCGAGACCCAGTACTAT. Amino acid sequence: CASSYSADPETQYY.

This clonotype rates as medium-sized (0.01 to 0.1%). CDR3 in amino acids: CSVAPPGKETQYF. The CDR3 DNA follows: TGCAGCGTTGCCCCCCCAGGGAAGGAGACCCAGTACTTC. V usage is TRBV29-1 and J usage is TRBJ2-5, with D possibly being TRBD1 (5 bases). Germline V gives CDR1 SQVTM, CDR2 ANQGSEA. Trimming cost V 4 bases and J 5 bases, with 14 bases left between them. CDR3 length equals 13 residues.

This clonotype was recorded a few times. A much larger clone sits a single nucleotide away, making a read error possible. The chain combines TRBV4-1 with TRBJ2-5; D is unclear. Per germline, CDR1 MGHRA and CDR2 YSYEKL. With 1 base removed from V and 6 bases from J, the gap between germline ends came to 6 bases. The CDR3 totals 12 residues. Here the CDR3 DNA reads TGCGCCAGCAGCCAAGTAAGAAAGACCCAGTACTTC. Residues: CASSQVRKTQYF.

With respect to this clonotype: An end of the junction does not agree with germline; a read error may underlie this. This rearrangement joins TRBV6-2 or TRBV6-3 to TRBJ2-1, with 7 bases aligning to TRBD2. CDR3 length: 13 residues. Germline loops: CDR1 MNHEY, CDR2 SVGEGT. CDR3 amino acids: CASSWGGEYEQFF. CDR3 nucleotide sequence: TGTGCCAGTAGTTGGGGGGGGGAATATGAGCAGTTCTTC.

This clonotype was seen more than once but under ten times. This could be a read error, since a much larger clone is one nucleotide away. This chain links TRBV5-6 with TRBJ2-5; 7 bases are shared with TRBD2. The CDR3 totals 15 residues. V trimming: 4 bases; J trimming: 5 bases; junction bases outside the gene matches: 11. CDR1 SGHDT and CDR2 YYEEEE come from the germline V gene. The CDR3 is CASSVLGGEWETQYF. The CDR3 DNA is TGTGCCAGCAGCGTCCTGGGAGGGGAGTGGGAGACCCAGTACTTC.

The chain carries TRBV11-2 and TRBJ2-7; D is possibly TRBD1 or TRBD2 (5 bases each). Germline V CDR1 and CDR2: SGHAT, FQNNGV. The CDR3 spans 14 residues. Here the CDR3 reads CASGLGDGGYEQYV. The CDR3 region has the DNA TGTGCCAGCGGCTTAGGGGACGGAGGCTACGAGCAGTACGTC.

The J gene is TRBJ2-7, the V gene TRBV18; tentatively, D is TRBD1 (5 bases). The CDR3 contains 15 residues. Between the trimmed V and J ends, which lost 6 bases and 2 bases, there was a span of 17 bases. Germline CDR1 and CDR2: KGHSH and LQKENI. The CDR3, as DNA: TGTGCCAGCTCTCCCTCGCTCCCAGGGCCCTACGAGCAGTACTTC. As protein: CASSPSLPGPYEQYF.

This chain joins TRBV13 and TRBJ2-7; 8 bases are a match to TRBD1. CDR3 length: 15 amino acids. V was clipped by 5 bases and J by 2 bases; unmatched bases: 8. The germline V gene has CDR1 PRHDT and CDR2 FYEKMQ (reference sequence). CDR3 in amino acids: CASSPRDRPAYEQYF. The CDR3 bases are TGTGCCAGCAGCCCACGGGACAGGCCAGCCTACGAGCAGTACTTC.

Comments on this clonotype: A junction end diverges from the germline sequence, so it may reflect a read error. The chain uses TRBV19 and TRBJ1-1, with D maybe TRBD1 (6 bases). The CDR3 loop spans 13 amino acids. The germline gives CDR1 LNHDA, CDR2 SQIVND (reference sequence). The CDR3 loop reads CVSSSQGRTEAFF. CDR3 DNA sequence: TGTGTCAGTAGTAGCCAGGGGAGGACTGAAGCTTTCTTT. Drawing the rest from reference TRBV19 and TRBJ1-1, the complete variable domain is DGGITQSPKYLFRKEGQNVTLSCEQNLNHDAMYWYRQDPGQGLRLIYYSQIVNDFQKGDIAEGYSVSREKKESFPLTVTSAQKNPTAFYLCVSSSQGRTEAFFGQGTRLTVV.

This clonotype was recorded once. Sequence at one end of the junction differs from germline and may be a read error. The chain joins TRBV20-1 to TRBJ2-1, with TRBD2 identical over 8 bases. The germline V gene encodes CDR1 DFQATT and CDR2 SNEGSKA (reference sequence). This CDR3 region has 15 residues. This CDR3 reads CRLAWGSVPWDEQFF. CDR3 in DNA: TGTCGACTAGCGTGGGGGTCCGTTCCTTGGGATGAGCAGTTCTTC.

The V and J genes are TRBV7-9 and TRBJ1-2; no firm D call. Germline V CDR1 and CDR2: SEHNR, FQNEAQ (reference sequence). Between the trimmed V and J ends, which lost 5 bases and 10 bases, there was a span of 20 bases. The CDR3 contains 14 residues. CDR3 protein: CASSQIMENFDYTF. The CDR3 nucleotides are TGTGCCAGCAGCCAAATAATGGAGAACTTCGACTACACCTTC.

Concerning this clonotype itself: Sequence at one end of the junction differs from germline and may be a read error. The chain carries TRBV6-2 or TRBV6-3 and TRBJ1-1; a possible D gene is TRBD1 (5 bases). The CDR3 loop spans 12 amino acids. CDR1 is MNHEY, CDR2 SVGEGT, per germline. CDR3 residues: CASSYAWGEAFF. CDR3 DNA sequence: TGTGCCAGTAGTTACGCATGGGGGGAAGCTTTCTTT.

V and J are TRBV6-2 or TRBV6-3 and TRBJ2-7; D might be TRBD1 or TRBD2, each matching 5 bases. Germline V gene data show CDR1 as MNHEY and CDR2 as SVGEGT. CDR3 length: 16 amino acids. V lost 2 bases and J 5 bases, leaving 19 bases between the germline ends. The CDR3 spells CASSYGGRSQTNEQYF. The DNA of the CDR3 is TGTGCCAGCAGTTACGGGGGTCGGAGTCAGACCAACGAGCAGTACTTC.